These 4 T cell receptor beta chains were all obtained from the same sample, sequenced in a study of blood T cell repertoires in COVID-19. Method: immunoSEQ multiplex PCR; TCRdb's copy keeps in-frame clones and lacks some. This repertoire shows 150,000 to 200,000 clones, more than 75% found once; its top ten account for 7.8%. Sequenced: peripheral blood. All receptors come from a woman aged 60-75 years with COVID-19, enrolled during active disease.

This rearrangement joins TRBV10-2 to TRBJ1-5; D remains unclear. This CDR3 contains 15 residues. CDR1 and CDR2 from the germline V gene are WSHSY and SAAADI. V was clipped by 5 bases and J by 1 base, with 12 bases between them. CDR3 protein: CASSLRLGSNQPQHF. CDR3 sequence (DNA): TGCGCCAGCAGTCTGAGACTAGGGAGCAATCAGCCCCAGCATTTT.

The chain uses TRBV10-1 and TRBJ1-2; D is unresolved. CDR1 and CDR2 (germline): WNHNN, SYGVQD (reference sequence). V was pared by 7 bases and J by 2 bases, with 17 bases between. The length of the CDR3 is 15 residues. CDR3 coding DNA: TGCGCCAGCATTTTCCCTCGGGGAGGGAACTATGGCTACACCTTC. As protein: CASIFPRGGNYGYTF.

The J gene is TRBJ1-3, the V gene TRBV27; D gene ambiguous. V was trimmed by 7 bases and J by 1 base, leaving 11 bases between them. From germline, CDR1 is MNHEY and CDR2 SMNVEV (reference sequence). This CDR3 is built from 14 residues. The CDR3 loop is CASTSWRSGNTIYF. CDR3 DNA sequence: TGTGCCAGCACCTCTTGGAGGTCTGGAAACACCATATATTTT.

The rearrangement links TRBV7-2 to TRBJ1-6; tentative D call: TRBD1 (5 bases). Looked up from germline, CDR1 is SGHTA and CDR2 is FQGNSA. With 3 bases removed from V and 8 bases from J, the gap between germline ends came to 17 bases. The CDR3 extends over 16 amino acids. In DNA form, the CDR3 reads TGTGCCAGCAGCTTCTGGGGGGTGGGAGGGGATTCACCCCTCCACTTT. It encodes CASSFWGVGGDSPLHF.